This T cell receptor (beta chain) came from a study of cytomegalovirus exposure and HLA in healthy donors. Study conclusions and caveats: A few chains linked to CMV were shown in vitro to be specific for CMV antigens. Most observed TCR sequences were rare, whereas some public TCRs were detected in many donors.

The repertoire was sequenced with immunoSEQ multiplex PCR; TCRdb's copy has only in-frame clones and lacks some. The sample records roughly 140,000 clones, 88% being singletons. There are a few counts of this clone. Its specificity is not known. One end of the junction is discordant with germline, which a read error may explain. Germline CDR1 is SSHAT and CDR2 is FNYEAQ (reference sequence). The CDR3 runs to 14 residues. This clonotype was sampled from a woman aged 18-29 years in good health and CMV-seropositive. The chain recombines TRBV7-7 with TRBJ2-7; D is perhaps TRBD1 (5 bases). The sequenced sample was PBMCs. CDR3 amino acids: CASSPSLGPYEQYF. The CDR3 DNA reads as TGTGCTAGCAGCCCCTCACTGGGGCCCTACGAGCAGTACTTC.